The 23 T cell receptor beta chains below come from one sample, sequenced in a study of technical replicates of blood from several donors. Sequencing was performed with immunoSEQ multiplex PCR; in TCRdb, only in-frame clones are kept and a portion is missing. The sample records 91,000 or so clones, about 96% being singletons. The sequencing sample was made of T cells isolated from PBMCs. All receptors come from a human donor in good health.

The chain uses TRBV7-6 and TRBJ2-1, with TRBD2 matching 11 bases. The V gene end was trimmed by 5 bases and the J gene end by 5 bases; junction bases not matched to a gene: 8. The CDR3 spans 16 residues. CDR1 SGHVS and CDR2 FNYEAQ come from the germline V gene. CDR3 protein: CASSVGPGLADNEQFF. CDR3 nucleotides: TGTGCCAGCAGCGTGGGGCCGGGACTAGCGGACAATGAGCAGTTCTTC.

This rearrangement joins TRBV11-2 to TRBJ2-2, with D maybe TRBD2 (6 bases). V shed 0 bases and J shed 2 bases, with 16 bases lying between them. The germline gives CDR1 SGHAT, CDR2 FQNNGV. The CDR3 loop spans 18 amino acids. CDR3 coding DNA: TGTGCCAGCAGCTTAGATCTAGCCGGGAGATTCAACACCGGGGAGCTGTTTTTT. The encoded protein is CASSLDLAGRFNTGELFF.

V and J are TRBV9 and TRBJ2-7; TRBD1 matches at 8 bases. The trim removed 3 bases at V and 4 bases at J, leaving 0 bases unmatched. The germline gives CDR1 SGDLS, CDR2 YYNGEE. The CDR3 runs 12 residues. CDR3 DNA sequence: TGTGCCAGCAGCGGGACAGGGTACGAGCAGTACTTC. It translates to CASSGTGYEQYF.

V usage is TRBV4-1 and J usage is TRBJ2-7; 9 bases are shared with TRBD1. Germline assignment: CDR1 MGHRA and CDR2 YSYEKL. V lost 4 bases and J lost 2; bases outside the gene matches: 3. The CDR3 sequence is 14 residues long. The CDR3 is CASSPRTGAYEQYF. The CDR3 DNA reads TGCGCCAGCAGCCCAAGGACAGGGGCCTACGAGCAGTACTTC.

V is TRBV5-1 and J is TRBJ1-2; perhaps TRBD1 as D (5 bases). From germline, CDR1 is SGHRS and CDR2 YFSETQ. The CDR3 has 14 amino acids. The V and J ends lost 4 bases and 3 bases respectively, with 13 bases between them. The CDR3 sequence: CASSRETDYYGYTF. CDR3 coding DNA: TGCGCCAGCAGCCGTGAGACAGACTACTATGGCTACACCTTC.

V gene TRBV6-1 combines with J gene TRBJ2-7, with 8 positions matching TRBD1. V gave up 5 bases and J gave up 0 bases; unmatched junction bases: 6. Germline CDR1 and CDR2: MNHNS and SASEGT. This CDR3 region has 15 residues. CDR3 amino acids: CASSKDRASSYEQYF. CDR3 DNA: TGTGCCAGCAGTAAGGACAGGGCCAGCTCCTACGAGCAGTACTTC.

The rearrangement links TRBV4-1 to TRBJ2-3; D perhaps matches TRBD2 (6 bases). Germline CDR1 is MGHRA and CDR2 is YSYEKL. This CDR3 is 15 amino acids long. The ends were cut back, 7 bases at V and 1 base at J, with 15 bases in the middle. CDR3 sequence: CASNLEGEGTDTQYF. The DNA of the CDR3 is TGCGCCAGCAATTTAGAAGGGGAGGGCACAGATACGCAGTATTTT.

The J gene is TRBJ2-7, the V gene TRBV6-1, with 9 bases aligning to TRBD1. Germline CDR1 reads MNHNS; CDR2 reads SASEGT. The V gene end was trimmed by 10 bases and the J gene end by 3 bases; junction bases not matched to a gene: 4. The CDR3 has 12 residues. The CDR3 sequence: CATGQGIYEQYF. DNA of the CDR3: TGTGCCACAGGACAGGGGATCTACGAGCAGTACTTC.

The V call is TRBV9, the J call TRBJ1-4; the match to TRBD1 covers 7 bases. CDR1 SGDLS and CDR2 YYNGEE come from the germline V gene. Trimming at V came to 0 bases and at J to 6 bases, leaving 5 bases not matched to a gene. The CDR3 is 15 amino acids. In DNA form, the CDR3 reads TGTGCCAGCAGCGTAGCTGAGGGGGCGGATGAAAAACTGTTTTTT. It yields the protein CASSVAEGADEKLFF. Combining the CDR3 with reference TRBV9 and TRBJ1-4 gives the whole variable domain DSGVTQTPKHLITATGQRVTLRCSPRSGDLSVYWYQQSLDQGLQFLIQYYNGEERAKGNILERFSAQQFPDLHSELNLSSLELGDSALYFCASSVAEGADEKLFFGSGTQLSVL.

The gene calls are TRBV28 and TRBJ2-1, with 9 bases matching TRBD2. CDR1 is MDHEN and CDR2 is SYDVKM in the germline V gene. The V and J ends lost 6 bases and 3 bases, in that order; junction bases with no gene match: 3. This CDR3 has 14 residues. The CDR3 DNA is TGTGCCAGCAGGGCGGGAGGGAACTACAATGAGCAGTTCTTC. Amino acids: CASRAGGNYNEQFF.

This chain connects TRBV6-5 to TRBJ2-1; maybe TRBD1 (6 bases). V lost 1 base and J 2 bases, leaving 9 bases between the germline ends. Germline CDR1 and CDR2: MNHEY and SVGAGI. The CDR3 consists of 15 residues. CDR3 sequence: CASSYLPGAYNEQFF. CDR3 bases: TGTGCCAGCAGTTACTTGCCAGGGGCCTACAATGAGCAGTTCTTC.

The rearrangement joins TRBV30 to TRBJ2-3, with D tentatively TRBD1 (6 bases). CDR3 length: 14 residues. The V end was cut by 0 bases, the J end by 6 bases, with 13 bases between. CDR1 and CDR2 from the germline V gene are GTSNPN and SVGIG (reference sequence). The CDR3 region has the DNA TGTGCCTGGAGTGTACTCAGGGGTTATGATACGCAGTATTTT. Translating it yields CAWSVLRGYDTQYF.

V and J are TRBV27 and TRBJ1-2; 7 nucleotides line up with TRBD1. The V and J ends lost 8 bases and 6 bases, in that order; junction bases with no gene match: 9. The CDR3 runs to 13 residues. Germline V CDR1 and CDR2: MNHEY, SMNVEV (reference sequence). CDR3 coding DNA: TGTGCCAGCGCCCGGGGACAGTATCATGGCTACACCTTC. Its translation is CASARGQYHGYTF.

The V call is TRBV19, the J call TRBJ2-4; 11 nucleotides align to TRBD2. Losses at the gene ends were 5 bases for V and 1 base for J; bases not matched to a gene: 10. The V gene's germline CDR1 is LNHDA and CDR2 SQIVND (reference sequence). This CDR3 is built from 18 residues. As DNA, the CDR3 is TGTGCCAGTAGTTGGCCTAGCGGGGGGCGGGGGGCCAAAAACATTCAGTACTTC. It is translated as CASSWPSGGRGAKNIQYF. Filled out from reference TRBV19 and TRBJ2-4, the complete variable domain reads DGGITQSPKYLFRKEGQNVTLSCEQNLNHDAMYWYRQDPGQGLRLIYYSQIVNDFQKGDIAEGYSVSREKKESFPLTVTSAQKNPTAFYLCASSWPSGGRGAKNIQYFGAGTRLSVL.

The V gene is TRBV9, the J gene TRBJ1-3, with 7 bases identical to TRBD1. The CDR3 loop spans 16 amino acids. The V and J ends lost 3 bases and 0 bases, in that order; junction bases with no gene match: 6. Germline V gene lookup returns CDR1 SGDLS and CDR2 YYNGEE. The CDR3 DNA is TGTGCCAGCAGCGGTGGACAGGTTCGCTCTGGAAACACCATATATTTT. Its translation is CASSGGQVRSGNTIYF.

This chain uses TRBV5-4 with TRBJ2-7; a possible D gene is TRBD2 (5 bases). Looked up from germline, CDR1 is SGHNT and CDR2 is YYREEE (reference sequence). Trimming removed 2 bases from V and 6 bases from J, with 15 bases in between. CDR3 length equals 14 residues. DNA of the CDR3: TGTGCCAGCAGCTTAACCGTGGGAGTGGTCGAGCAGTACTTC. Its translation is CASSLTVGVVEQYF.

The chain combines TRBV7-6 with TRBJ2-5, with 7 bases matching TRBD1. The length of the CDR3 is 15 residues. In germline, CDR1 is SGHVS, CDR2 FNYEAQ. The junction had 6 bases not matched to a gene; V was cut back by 1 base and J by 4 bases. CDR3 nucleotides: TGTGCCAGCAGCTTAGGGAAAGGGGGCCTAGAGACCCAGTACTTC. This encodes CASSLGKGGLETQYF.

The rearrangement joins TRBV21-1 to TRBJ1-2. TRBV21-1 is noted as a pseudogene. CDR3 size: 15 residues. The CDR3 loop reads CARDSREGRNYGYTF. The CDR3 coding sequence is TGTGCCAGAGATAGCAGGGAGGGGCGGAACTATGGCTACACCTTC.

The chain uses TRBV7-9 and TRBJ1-1; D remains ambiguous. CDR1 and CDR2 (germline): SEHNR, FQNEAQ (reference sequence). V dropped 9 bases and J dropped 1 base, with 12 bases sitting between them. The CDR3 has 13 residues. This chain's CDR3 is CASLRGGNTEAFF. CDR3 DNA: TGTGCCAGTTTACGGGGAGGGAACACTGAAGCTTTCTTT.

V usage is TRBV6-5 and J usage is TRBJ1-4; D is ambiguous. The CDR3 contains 13 residues. Germline CDR1 MNHEY, CDR2 SVGAGI. Trimming took off 4 bases at V and 7 bases at J, with 10 bases between the two ends. CDR3 DNA: TGTGCCAGCAGTTCCTACAGCTTTGAAAAACTGTTTTTT. Its protein is CASSSYSFEKLFF.

The chain combines TRBV5-1 with TRBJ2-7, with a possible D match to TRBD1 (6 bases). The V gene lost 4 bases and the J gene lost 4 bases, with 18 bases spanning the gap. The CDR3 contains 15 residues. The germline CDR1 and CDR2 sequences are SGHRS and YFSETQ. CDR3 region: CASSVGQLKGYEQYF. CDR3 bases: TGCGCCAGCAGCGTCGGACAGCTAAAAGGTTACGAGCAGTACTTC.

The chain links TRBV5-6 to TRBJ2-7, with 7 bases aligning to TRBD2. J was trimmed by 0 bases and V by 9 bases; bases with no gene match: 9. The germline V gene encodes CDR1 SGHDT and CDR2 YYEEEE. The CDR3 is made up of 14 amino acids. CDR3 loop: CATYSGGSSYEQYF. CDR3 DNA sequence: TGTGCCACCTATTCTGGCGGGAGCTCCTACGAGCAGTACTTC. Full variable domain (outside the CDR3, taken from reference TRBV5-6 and TRBJ2-7): DAGVTQSPTHLIKTRGQQVTLRCSPKSGHDTVSWYQQALGQGPQFIFQYYEEEERQRGNFPDRFSGHQFPNYSSELNVNALLLGDSALYLCATYSGGSSYEQYFGPGTRLTVT.

The genes are TRBV10-2 and TRBJ1-1; D uncertain. Trimming took off 3 bases at V and 4 bases at J, with 18 bases between the two ends. This CDR3 region has 16 residues. Germline CDR1 and CDR2: WSHSY and SAAADI. As DNA, the CDR3 is TGCGCCAGCAGTGATGGTGCGGTCGTTTGGCGCACTGAAGCTTTCTTT. It codes for CASSDGAVVWRTEAFF.